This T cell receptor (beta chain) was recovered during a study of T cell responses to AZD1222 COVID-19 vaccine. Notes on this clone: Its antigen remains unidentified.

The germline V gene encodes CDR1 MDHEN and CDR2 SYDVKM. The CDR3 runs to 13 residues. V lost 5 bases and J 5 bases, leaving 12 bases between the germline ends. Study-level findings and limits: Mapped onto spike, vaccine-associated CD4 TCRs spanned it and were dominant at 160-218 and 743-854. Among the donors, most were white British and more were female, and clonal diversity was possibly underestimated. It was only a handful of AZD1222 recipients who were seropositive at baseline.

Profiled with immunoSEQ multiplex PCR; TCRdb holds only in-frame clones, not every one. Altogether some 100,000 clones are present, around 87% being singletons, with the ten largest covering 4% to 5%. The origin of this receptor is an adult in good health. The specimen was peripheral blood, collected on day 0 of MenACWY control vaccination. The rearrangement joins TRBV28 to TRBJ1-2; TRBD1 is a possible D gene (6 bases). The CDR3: CASSGTGSYGYTF. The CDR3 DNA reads TGTGCCAGCAGTGGAACAGGGTCATATGGCTACACCTTC.